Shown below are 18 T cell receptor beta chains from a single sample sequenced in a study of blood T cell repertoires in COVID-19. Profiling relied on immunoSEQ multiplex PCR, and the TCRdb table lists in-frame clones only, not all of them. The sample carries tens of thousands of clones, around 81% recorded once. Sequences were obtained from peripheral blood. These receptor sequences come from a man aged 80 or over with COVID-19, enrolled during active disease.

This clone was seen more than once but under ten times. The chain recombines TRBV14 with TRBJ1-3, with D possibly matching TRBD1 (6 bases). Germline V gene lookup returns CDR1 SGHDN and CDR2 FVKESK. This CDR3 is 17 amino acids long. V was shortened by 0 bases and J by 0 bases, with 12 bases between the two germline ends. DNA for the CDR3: TGTGCCAGCAGCCAAGATCTGGGGGGGGCCTCTGGAAACACCATATATTTT. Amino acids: CASSQDLGGASGNTIYF.

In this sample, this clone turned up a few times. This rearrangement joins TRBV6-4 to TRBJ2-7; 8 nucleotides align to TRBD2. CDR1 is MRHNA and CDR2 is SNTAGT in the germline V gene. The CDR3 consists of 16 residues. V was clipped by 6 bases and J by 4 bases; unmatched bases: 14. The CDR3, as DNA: TGTGCCAGCAGGGACCGGGGGACGGGAGGGACGTACGAGCAGTACTTC. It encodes CASRDRGTGGTYEQYF.

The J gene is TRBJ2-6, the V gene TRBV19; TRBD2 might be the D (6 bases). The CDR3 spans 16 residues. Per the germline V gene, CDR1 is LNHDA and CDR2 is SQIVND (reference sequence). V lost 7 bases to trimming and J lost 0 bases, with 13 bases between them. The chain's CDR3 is CASTGGKYSGANVLTF. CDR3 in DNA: TGTGCCAGTACTGGAGGGAAATACTCTGGGGCCAACGTCCTGACTTTC.

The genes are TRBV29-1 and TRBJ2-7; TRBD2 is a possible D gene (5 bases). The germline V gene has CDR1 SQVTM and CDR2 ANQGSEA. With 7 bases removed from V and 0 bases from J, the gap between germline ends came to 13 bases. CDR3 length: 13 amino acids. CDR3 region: CSGGSGSSYEQYF. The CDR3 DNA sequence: TGCAGCGGGGGATCGGGGAGCTCCTACGAGCAGTACTTC.

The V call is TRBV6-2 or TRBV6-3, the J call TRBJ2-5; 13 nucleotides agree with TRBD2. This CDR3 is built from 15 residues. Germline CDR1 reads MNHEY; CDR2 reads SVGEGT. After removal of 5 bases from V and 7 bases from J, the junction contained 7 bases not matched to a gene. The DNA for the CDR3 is TGTGCCAGCAGTGTAACTAGCGGGGGGGTCGGGACCCAGTACTTC. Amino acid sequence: CASSVTSGGVGTQYF.

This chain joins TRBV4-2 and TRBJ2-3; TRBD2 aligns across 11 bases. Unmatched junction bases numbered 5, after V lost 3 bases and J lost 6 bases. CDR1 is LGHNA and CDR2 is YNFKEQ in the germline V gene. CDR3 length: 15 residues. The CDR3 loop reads CASSQIAGGQDTQYF. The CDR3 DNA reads TGTGCCAGCAGCCAGATAGCGGGGGGGCAGGATACGCAGTATTTT.

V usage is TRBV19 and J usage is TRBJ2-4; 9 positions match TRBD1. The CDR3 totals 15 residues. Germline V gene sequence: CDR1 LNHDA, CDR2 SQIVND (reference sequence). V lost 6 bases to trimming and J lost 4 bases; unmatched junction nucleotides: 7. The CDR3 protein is CASSVQGARKNIQYF. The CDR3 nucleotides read TGTGCCAGTAGCGTACAGGGGGCGCGGAAAAACATTCAGTACTTC.

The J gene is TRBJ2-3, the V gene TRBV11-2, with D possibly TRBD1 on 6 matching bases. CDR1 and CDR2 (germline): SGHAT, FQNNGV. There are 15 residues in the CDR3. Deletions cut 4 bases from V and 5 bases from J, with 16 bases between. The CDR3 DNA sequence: TGTGCCAGCAGCTCCCTCAGCCAGGGGTTAGATACGCAGTATTTT. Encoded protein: CASSSLSQGLDTQYF.

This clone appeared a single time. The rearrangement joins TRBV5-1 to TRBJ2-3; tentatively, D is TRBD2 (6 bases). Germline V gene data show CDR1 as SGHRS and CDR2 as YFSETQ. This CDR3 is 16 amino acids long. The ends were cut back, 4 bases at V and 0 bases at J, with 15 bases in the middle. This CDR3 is CASSRDGGSSTDTQYF. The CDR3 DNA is TGCGCCAGCAGCCGGGACGGAGGGTCTAGCACAGATACGCAGTATTTT.

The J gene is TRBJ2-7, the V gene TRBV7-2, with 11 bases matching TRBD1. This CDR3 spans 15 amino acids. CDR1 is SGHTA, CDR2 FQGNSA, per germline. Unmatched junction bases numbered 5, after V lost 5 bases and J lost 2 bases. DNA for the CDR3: TGTGCCAGCAGCCCCGGACAGGGGGCCCCCTACGAGCAGTACTTC. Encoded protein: CASSPGQGAPYEQYF.

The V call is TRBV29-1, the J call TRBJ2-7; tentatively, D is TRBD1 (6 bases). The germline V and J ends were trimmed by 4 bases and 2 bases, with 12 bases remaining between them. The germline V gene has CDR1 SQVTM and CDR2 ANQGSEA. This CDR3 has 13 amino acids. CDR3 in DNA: TGCAGCGTTGTAGTACAGGGAGCCTACGAGCAGTACTTC. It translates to CSVVVQGAYEQYF.

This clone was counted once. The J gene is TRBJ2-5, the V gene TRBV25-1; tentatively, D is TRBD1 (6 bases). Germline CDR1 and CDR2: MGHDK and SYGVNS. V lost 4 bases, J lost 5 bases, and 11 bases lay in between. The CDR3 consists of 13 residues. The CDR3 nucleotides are TGTGCCAGCAGTGTGGACAGTAGTGAGACCCAGTACTTC. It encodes CASSVDSSETQYF. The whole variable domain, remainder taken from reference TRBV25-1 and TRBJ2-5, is EADIYQTPRYLVIGTGKKITLECSQTMGHDKMYWYQQDPGMELHLIHYSYGVNSTEKGDLSSESTVSRIRTEHFPLTLESARPSHTSQYLCASSVDSSETQYFGPGTRLLVL.

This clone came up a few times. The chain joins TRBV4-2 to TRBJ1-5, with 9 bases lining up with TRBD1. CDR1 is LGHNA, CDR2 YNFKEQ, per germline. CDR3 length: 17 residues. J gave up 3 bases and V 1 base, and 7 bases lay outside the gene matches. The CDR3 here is CASSQVGGTGYNQPQHF. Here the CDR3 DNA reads TGTGCCAGCAGCCAAGTCGGGGGGACAGGGTACAATCAGCCCCAGCATTTT.

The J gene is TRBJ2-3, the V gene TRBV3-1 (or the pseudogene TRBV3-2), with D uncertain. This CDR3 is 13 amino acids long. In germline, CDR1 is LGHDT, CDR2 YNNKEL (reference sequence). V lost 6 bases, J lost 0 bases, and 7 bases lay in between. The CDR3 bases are TGTGCCAGCAGTCTCCCGAGCACAGATACGCAGTATTTT. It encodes CASSLPSTDTQYF.

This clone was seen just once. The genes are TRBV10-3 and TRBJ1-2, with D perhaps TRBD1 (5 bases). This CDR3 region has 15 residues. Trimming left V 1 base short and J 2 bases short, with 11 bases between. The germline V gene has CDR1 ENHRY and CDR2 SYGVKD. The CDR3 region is CAISEFGRVNYGYTF. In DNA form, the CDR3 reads TGTGCCATCAGTGAGTTTGGCAGGGTGAACTATGGCTACACCTTC.

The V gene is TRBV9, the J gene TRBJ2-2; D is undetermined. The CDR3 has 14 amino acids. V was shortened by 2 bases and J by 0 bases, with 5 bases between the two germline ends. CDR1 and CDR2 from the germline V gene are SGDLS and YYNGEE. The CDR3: CASSVGTNTGELFF. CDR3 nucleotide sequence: TGTGCCAGCAGCGTCGGTACGAACACCGGGGAGCTGTTTTTT.

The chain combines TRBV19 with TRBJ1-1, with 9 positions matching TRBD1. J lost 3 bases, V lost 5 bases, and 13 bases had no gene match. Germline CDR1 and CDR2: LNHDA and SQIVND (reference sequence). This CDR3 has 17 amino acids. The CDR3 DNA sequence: TGTGCCAGTAGTTTTGGGACAGGGCTGCACGGGGACACTGAAGCTTTCTTT. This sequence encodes CASSFGTGLHGDTEAFF.

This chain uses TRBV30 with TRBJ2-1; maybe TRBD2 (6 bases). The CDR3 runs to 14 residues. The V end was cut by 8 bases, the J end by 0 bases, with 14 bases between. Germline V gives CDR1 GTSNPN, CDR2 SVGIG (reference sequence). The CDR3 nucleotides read TGTGCCGCCAATCGGGACTCCTCCTACAATGAGCAGTTCTTC. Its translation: CAANRDSSYNEQFF.